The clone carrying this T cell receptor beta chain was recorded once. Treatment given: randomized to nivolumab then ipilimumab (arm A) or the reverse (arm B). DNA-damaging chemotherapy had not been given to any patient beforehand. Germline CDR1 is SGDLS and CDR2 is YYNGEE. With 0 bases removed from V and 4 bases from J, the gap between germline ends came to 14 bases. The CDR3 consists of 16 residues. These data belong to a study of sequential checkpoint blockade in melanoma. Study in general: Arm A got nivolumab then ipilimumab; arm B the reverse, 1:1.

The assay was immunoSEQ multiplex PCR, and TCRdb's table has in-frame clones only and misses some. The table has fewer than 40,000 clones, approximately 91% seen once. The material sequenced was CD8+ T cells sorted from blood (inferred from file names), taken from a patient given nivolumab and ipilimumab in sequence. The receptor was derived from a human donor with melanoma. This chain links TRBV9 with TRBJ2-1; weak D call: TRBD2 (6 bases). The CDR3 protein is CASSVGVGGAYNEQFF. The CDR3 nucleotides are TGTGCCAGCAGCGTAGGGGTGGGGGGAGCTTACAATGAGCAGTTCTTC.